This is a list of T cell receptor beta chains from one sample in a study of cytomegalovirus exposure and HLA in healthy donors. The repertoire was sequenced with immunoSEQ multiplex PCR; TCRdb's copy has only in-frame clones and lacks some. Here the sample spans tens of thousands of clones, 75% to 90% being singletons. Sequencing was done on a sample of PBMCs. The origin of the receptors is a woman under 40 in good health and CMV-seropositive. The CDR3 runs from the conserved cysteine through the conserved F or W.

J gene: TRBJ2-6
V gene: TRBV2
CDR3 protein: CASSDPGRSGANVLTF

J gene: TRBJ2-1
V gene: TRBV30
CDR3 protein: CAWSVPGSPSYNEQFF

J gene: TRBJ2-7
V gene: TRBV4-1
CDR3 protein: CASSQDGGSEQYF

J gene: TRBJ1-5
V gene: TRBV6-6
CDR3 protein: CASSRTGGGPQHF

J gene: TRBJ2-1
V gene: TRBV30
CDR3 protein: CAWSKRDEQFF

J gene: TRBJ2-7
V gene: TRBV5-1
CDR3 protein: CASSPVILAGGAVDEQYF

J gene: TRBJ1-3
V gene: TRBV11-2
CDR3 protein: CASRLIGQGRNSGNTIYF

J gene: TRBJ2-1
V gene: TRBV11-2
CDR3 protein: CASRYIAGVNEQFF

J gene: TRBJ2-2
V gene: TRBV6-1
CDR3 protein: CASSWTVRTGELFF

J gene: TRBJ1-5
V gene: TRBV7-8
CDR3 protein: CASSETTGFYSNQPQHF

J gene: TRBJ2-5
V gene: TRBV9
CDR3 protein: CASSVGLAETQYF

J gene: TRBJ2-5
V gene: TRBV5-4
CDR3 protein: CASSLSPRIETQYF

J gene: TRBJ2-2
V gene: TRBV5-1
CDR3 protein: CASSSGTSGNTGELFF

J gene: TRBJ1-2
V gene: TRBV28
CDR3 protein: CASSLGGGYTF

J gene: TRBJ2-3
V gene: TRBV2
CDR3 protein: CASRSGQGPDTQYF

J gene: TRBJ2-1
V gene: TRBV14
CDR3 protein: CASSQEAKELAGFWGSYNEQFF

J gene: TRBJ2-2
V gene: TRBV7-2
CDR3 protein: CASSFVGGNTGELFF

J gene: TRBJ2-1
V gene: TRBV7-2
CDR3 protein: CASSLASLVVSYNEQFF

J gene: TRBJ1-4
V gene: TRBV5-1
CDR3 protein: CASSLQQGGPQQLFF